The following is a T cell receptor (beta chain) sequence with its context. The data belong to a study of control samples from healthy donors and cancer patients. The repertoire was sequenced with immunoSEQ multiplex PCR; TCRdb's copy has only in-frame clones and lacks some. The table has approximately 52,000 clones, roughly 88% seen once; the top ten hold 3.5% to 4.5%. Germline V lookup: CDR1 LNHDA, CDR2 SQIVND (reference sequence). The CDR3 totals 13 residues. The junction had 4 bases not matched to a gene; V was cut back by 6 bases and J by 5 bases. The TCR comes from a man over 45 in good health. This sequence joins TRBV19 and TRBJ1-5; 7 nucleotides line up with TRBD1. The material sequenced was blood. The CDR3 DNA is TGTGCCAGTAGCCGACAGGGATATCAGCCCCAGCATTTT. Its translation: CASSRQGYQPQHF.